The sequence of this T cell receptor (beta chain) was determined in a study of shared clonotypes between healthy human individuals. Study-level findings and limits: Researchers sampled only blood; tissue repertoires likely differ. Clonotypes not shared had lower generation probabilities than those common to all four donors. A generally larger estimated richness was seen in naive subsets than in memory subsets.

A remark on this clone: The antigen is undetermined. Other nucleotide sequences from this sample produce the same CDR3.

Clones were sequenced by immunoSEQ multiplex PCR, and TCRdb holds only the in-frame ones, with some missing. Among some 2,500,000 clones listed, approximately 90% were seen once. V shed 6 bases, J shed 0 bases, and the junction held 2 bases outside the gene matches. This CDR3 has 14 amino acids. Germline values: CDR1 MDHEN, CDR2 SYDVKM. The V and J genes are TRBV28 and TRBJ1-3; the match to TRBD1 covers 7 bases. Input material: naive CD4+ T cells from PBMCs. Subset defined: CD45RA+ positively selected. The origin of this receptor is a man younger than 35 in good health. Some clones in this sample may be carry-over from other donors' samples. The CDR3 protein is CASRQGSSGNTIYF. The CDR3 nucleotides read TGTGCCAGCAGACAGGGGAGCTCTGGAAACACCATATATTTT.